This T cell receptor (beta chain) is drawn from a study of blood T cell repertoires in COVID-19. Whole-study context: The United States, Italy and Spain were the sources of the acute and convalescent COVID-19 samples.

Germline assignment: CDR1 SGHTA and CDR2 FQGTGA. The V end was cut by 7 bases, the J end by 9 bases, with 9 bases between. The CDR3 is 11 amino acids. Participant age was about 18 to 89 years, and participants resided in fewer than 25 US areas. Method: immunoSEQ multiplex PCR; TCRdb's copy keeps in-frame clones and lacks some. The sample records more than 250,000 clones, more than 75% being singletons. The TCR originated in a woman aged 18 to 35 who had recovered from COVID-19. The sample was PBMCs or T cells enriched from blood (not recorded which). V is TRBV7-3 and J is TRBJ2-2; D not resolved. The CDR3 sequence is CASICFRELFF. The DNA for the CDR3 is TGTGCCAGCATCTGTTTCCGGGAGCTGTTTTTT.